One sample yielded the 9 T cell receptor beta chains listed below, sequenced in a study of blood T cell repertoires in COVID-19 (dated by TCRdb to 2020 to 2021). Library preparation was by the immunoSEQ multiplex PCR assay. TCRdb provides this immuneACCESS table in a form limited to in-frame rearrangements. Some clones are lacking; in checked studies, under half of them reflect an unresolved V gene, and why the rest are absent is not known. The sample records 250,000 or so clones, about 84% of which are singletons. The ten largest clones take up more than 9% of the sample. Source material: peripheral blood. The receptors were sampled from a man older than 75 with acute or convalescent COVID-19.

This chain joins TRBV28 and TRBJ1-5; TRBD1 matches 8 bases. Germline V lookup: CDR1 MDHEN, CDR2 SYDVKM. This CDR3 comprises 13 residues. V shed 2 bases, J shed 6 bases, and the junction held 0 bases outside the gene matches. CDR3 nucleotide sequence: TGTGCCAGCAGTTTAGACAGGGGTCAGCCCCAGCATTTT. It is translated as CASSLDRGQPQHF.

Only a few counts were recorded for this clone. The chain has TRBV4-3 and TRBJ1-3; the D gene is possibly TRBD1 (5 bases). Per the germline V gene, CDR1 is LGHNA and CDR2 is YSLEER. Trimming took off 0 bases at V and 3 bases at J, with 9 bases between the two ends. The CDR3 is 15 residues long. CDR3 in DNA: TGCGCCAGCAGCCAAGATCCGGGGGGTGGAAACACCATATATTTT. Protein product: CASSQDPGGGNTIYF.

This chain joins TRBV19 and TRBJ2-4; D unresolved. Between the trimmed V and J ends, which lost 5 bases and 0 bases, there was a span of 11 bases. The CDR3 is 15 amino acids. The V gene's germline CDR1 is LNHDA and CDR2 SQIVND (reference sequence). The CDR3 bases are TGTGCCAGTAGTCCGCGCCCTATAGCCAAAAACATTCAGTACTTC. As protein: CASSPRPIAKNIQYF.

The CDR3 loop reads CASSEEWTGRREQYF. The CDR3 DNA follows: TGTGCCAGCAGCGAAGAGTGGACAGGGCGACGGGAGCAGTACTTC. The V and J genes are TRBV7-9 and TRBJ2-7, with 8 bases that match TRBD1. The germline gives CDR1 SEHNR, CDR2 FQNEAQ (reference sequence). V was pared by 5 bases and J by 7 bases, with 13 bases of the junction left unmatched. The CDR3 length is 15 residues.

This clone is a singleton in its sample. V usage is TRBV20-1 and J usage is TRBJ2-1; TRBD2 matches at 7 bases. V shed 3 bases, J shed 3 bases, and the junction held 5 bases outside the gene matches. The germline CDR1 and CDR2 sequences are DFQATT and SNEGSKA (reference sequence). The CDR3 runs 14 residues. CDR3 loop: CSASPSGDYNEQFF. DNA of the CDR3: TGCAGTGCTAGTCCTAGCGGAGACTACAATGAGCAGTTCTTC.

The chain uses TRBV6-6 and TRBJ1-2; D unresolved. V lost 5 bases and J 6 bases, leaving 19 bases between the germline ends. Germline assignment: CDR1 MNHNY and CDR2 SVGAGI (reference sequence). This CDR3 comprises 15 residues. This CDR3 is CASSPLREGFNGYTF. CDR3 DNA: TGTGCCAGCAGTCCCCTTAGAGAGGGCTTTAATGGCTACACCTTC.

The J gene is TRBJ1-2, the V gene TRBV11-2, with 9 bases matching TRBD1. The CDR3 covers 14 residues. The V segment lost 5 bases and the J segment 2 bases; nucleotides outside the gene matches: 3. Germline-derived CDR1 and CDR2 are SGHAT and FQNNGV. This CDR3 is CASSMGQGNYGYTF. CDR3 DNA sequence: TGTGCCAGCAGCATGGGACAGGGAAACTATGGCTACACCTTC.

The J gene is TRBJ2-4, the V gene TRBV3-1 (or the pseudogene TRBV3-2); 10 bases agree with TRBD2. There are 15 residues in the CDR3. Germline V gene data show CDR1 as LGHDT and CDR2 as YNNKEL (reference sequence). V dropped 0 bases and J dropped 12; count of bases not matched to a gene: 8. The CDR3 protein is CASSQDLETSGYQYF. The CDR3 bases are TGTGCCAGCAGCCAAGATCTGGAGACTAGCGGGTATCAGTACTTC.

The chain employs TRBV3-1 (or the pseudogene TRBV3-2) and TRBJ2-2; D perhaps matches TRBD2 (6 bases). CDR1 LGHDT and CDR2 YNNKEL come from the germline V gene (reference sequence). The V gene lost 1 base and the J gene lost 5 bases, with 14 bases spanning the gap. The CDR3 runs 16 residues. CDR3 protein: CASSQVDGRITGELFF. In DNA form, the CDR3 reads TGTGCCAGCAGCCAAGTCGACGGGAGAATTACCGGGGAGCTGTTTTTT.